The clone carrying this T cell receptor beta chain was counted at least ten times. Antigen: not known. Looked up from germline, CDR1 is SGHVS and CDR2 is FQNEAQ. The CDR3 covers 14 residues. V shed 1 base and J shed 2 bases, with 8 bases lying between them. The source of the sample is a study of glioma-infiltrating T cells. Study findings and constraints: Non-neoplastic patients had below-expected tissue-blood divergence, while all gliomas exceeded expectation.

Using RNA template, CDR3s of TCR alpha and beta were amplified with iRepertoire arm-PCR. Input was 100-400 ng of tissue mRNA or PBMC total RNA. A single record per CDR3 protein comes from TCRdb applying MiXCR to the multiplex PCR reads. The sample contains 95,000 to 150,000 distinct CDR3 sequences, approximately 25% of which appear only once. This clonotype originated in a human donor with low-grade glioma or glioblastoma, undergoing nonglioma brain surgery, or in good health (not recorded which). Sequences were obtained from glioma tissue, nonneoplastic brain tissue, or PBMCs (not recorded which). The chain is built from TRBV7-8 and TRBJ1-1; D gene ambiguous. The CDR3, as DNA: TGTGCCAGCAGCTTAGTTCTGAGTAACACTGAAGCTTTCTTT. Translating gives CASSLVLSNTEAFF.